The next 9 T cell receptor beta chains were all read from a single sample in a study of identical twins. Via MiXCR, TCRdb re-called the 5' RACE reads, giving one row per CDR3 protein. The sample lists a few hundred thousand distinct CDR3 sequences, 13% to 15% occurring once. These sequences were also reported in another study, on yellow fever vaccine responses in identical twins.

Input material: CD4+ T cells sorted from blood. Receptors were obtained from a woman younger than 35 in good health.

This clonotype was recorded a few times. The rearrangement uses TRBV6-1 and TRBJ1-2; 7 bases map to TRBD1. The V gene's germline CDR1 is MNHNS and CDR2 SASEGT. This CDR3 contains 15 residues. Germline trimming cut 5 bases from V and 2 bases from J; bases unmatched to any gene: 8. CDR3 in amino acids: CASSPTRDSNYGYTF. DNA for the CDR3: TGTGCCAGCAGTCCCACAAGGGACAGCAACTATGGCTACACCTTC.

For the CDR3, the DNA is TGCGCCAGCAGCTTGGCCGCAGGGAATCAGCCCCAGCATTTT. As protein: CASSLAAGNQPQHF. V gene TRBV5-1 combines with J gene TRBJ1-5; possible D gene TRBD1, 5 bases. This CDR3 region has 14 residues. V shed 0 bases and J shed 4 bases, with 8 bases lying between them. CDR1 and CDR2 (germline): SGHRS, YFSETQ.

This clonotype was seen more than once but under ten times. This chain joins TRBV12-3 or TRBV12-4 and TRBJ1-5; 8 nucleotides align to TRBD1. CDR3 length: 14 residues. V trimming: 5 bases; J trimming: 9 bases; junction bases outside the gene matches: 9. CDR3 nucleotide sequence: TGTGCCAGCAGTGAGGACAGGGTTAGTTCGCCCCAGCATTTT. The encoded protein is CASSEDRVSSPQHF.

This clonotype occurred many times. V is TRBV5-1 and J is TRBJ2-3, with TRBD1 identical over 9 bases. This CDR3 is built from 15 residues. J was trimmed by 2 bases and V by 4 bases; bases with no gene match: 5. The germline CDR1 and CDR2 sequences are SGHRS and YFSETQ. The CDR3 coding sequence is TGCGCCAGCAGCGCCGGACAGGGGCACACAGATACGCAGTATTTT. It codes for CASSAGQGHTDTQYF.

There are a few counts of this clonotype. The rearrangement uses TRBV28 and TRBJ2-1; D may be TRBD2 (5 bases). CDR1 MDHEN and CDR2 SYDVKM come from the germline V gene. CDR3 length: 17 amino acids. Trimming stripped 5 bases from V and 4 bases from J, with 21 bases between. CDR3: CASSLLGVALPYNEQFF. CDR3 DNA: TGTGCCAGCAGTCTACTCGGGGTGGCTCTCCCGTACAATGAGCAGTTCTTC. Full variable domain (outside the CDR3, taken from reference TRBV28 and TRBJ2-1): DVKVTQSSRYLVKRTGEKVFLECVQDMDHENMFWYRQDPGLGLRLIYFSYDVKMKEKGDIPEGYSVSREKKERFSLILESASTNQTSMYLCASSLLGVALPYNEQFFGPGTRLTVL.

There are many counts of this clonotype. The V call is TRBV5-1, the J call TRBJ1-5; D gene unclear. V gave up 4 bases and J gave up 7 bases, with 15 bases separating them. Germline-derived CDR1 and CDR2 are SGHRS and YFSETQ. This CDR3 spans 14 amino acids. The CDR3 loop is CASSRDWGVQPQHF. DNA of the CDR3: TGCGCCAGCAGCCGCGATTGGGGTGTCCAGCCCCAGCATTTT.

This clonotype was detected a few times. V usage is TRBV12-3 or TRBV12-4 and J usage is TRBJ2-7, with 7 bases aligning to TRBD1. V was clipped by 6 bases and J by 4 bases; unmatched bases: 9. This CDR3 is built from 14 residues. The CDR3 coding sequence is TGTGCCAGCAGCCCGATGGGGACAGATTACGAGCAGTACTTC. Amino acid sequence: CASSPMGTDYEQYF.

The chain recombines TRBV20-1 with TRBJ2-3; D gene unclear. This CDR3 comprises 11 residues. V was clipped by 4 bases and J by 2 bases, with 4 bases between them. In germline, CDR1 is DFQATT, CDR2 SNEGSKA (reference sequence). CDR3: CSAINTDTQYF. CDR3 nucleotides: TGCAGTGCTATTAACACAGATACGCAGTATTTT.

The genes are TRBV28 and TRBJ1-2; D gene unclear. This CDR3 has 11 amino acids. Germline CDR1 is MDHEN and CDR2 is SYDVKM. V lost 6 bases and J 8 bases, leaving 10 bases between the germline ends. The CDR3 DNA reads TGTGCCAGCAGCTCCACGCCGGGCTACACCTTC. Its translation is CASSSTPGYTF.